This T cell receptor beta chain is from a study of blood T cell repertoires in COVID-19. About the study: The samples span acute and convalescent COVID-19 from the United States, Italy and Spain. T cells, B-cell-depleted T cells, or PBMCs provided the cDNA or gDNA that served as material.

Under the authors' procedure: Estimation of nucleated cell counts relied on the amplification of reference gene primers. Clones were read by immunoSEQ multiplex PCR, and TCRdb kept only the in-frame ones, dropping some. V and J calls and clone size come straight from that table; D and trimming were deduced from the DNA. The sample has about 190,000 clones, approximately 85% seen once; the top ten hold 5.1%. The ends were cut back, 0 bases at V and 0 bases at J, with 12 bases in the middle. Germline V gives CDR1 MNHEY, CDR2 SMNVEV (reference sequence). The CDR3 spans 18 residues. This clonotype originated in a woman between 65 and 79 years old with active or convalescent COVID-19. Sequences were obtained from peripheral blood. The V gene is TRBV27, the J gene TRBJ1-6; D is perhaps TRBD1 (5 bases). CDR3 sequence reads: CASSLSAGGSSYNSPLHF. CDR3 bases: TGTGCCAGCAGTTTATCGGCGGGGGGAAGCTCCTATAATTCACCCCTCCACTTT.